The rows below give T cell receptor beta chains drawn from one sample of a study of post-analysis software for immune sequencing data. Each CDR3 protein gets one entry after TCRdb re-called the PCR reads with MiXCR. Of some 690,000 distinct CDR3 sequences detected, approximately 59% appear once; the ten largest clones hold around 10%. Sequencing was performed on blood. These receptors were obtained from a girl aged 2-10 years with multiple sclerosis. Both conserved end residues are part of each CDR3. A D gene is named only where the DNA matches it firmly. Not every row has a clone size; where given, it reads once, few, many or a size class.

- | TRBJ2-3 | TRBV7-2 | - | CASSLNTGSTDTQYF | TGTGCCAGCAGCCTAAACACAGGAAGCACAGATACGCAGTATTTT
- | TRBJ2-2 | TRBV5-1 | - | CASSLEGTTGELFF | TGCGCCAGCAGCTTGGAGGGAACTACCGGGGAGCTGTTTTTT
once | TRBJ2-1 | TRBV3-1 | TRBD2 | CASSQDTASGTYNEQFF | TGTGCCAGCAGCCAAGATACGGCTAGCGGGACGTACAATGAGCAGTTCTTC
few | TRBJ2-5 | TRBV20-1 | - | CSARDYPSEETQYF | TGCAGTGCTAGAGATTACCCTAGCGAAGAGACCCAGTACTTC
- | TRBJ2-1 | TRBV29-1 | - | CSVETVQGYEQFF | TGCAGCGTTGAAACAGTGCAAGGTTACGAGCAGTTCTTC
- | TRBJ2-3 | TRBV6-5 | TRBD1 | CASSYSGTGSTDTQYF | TGTGCCAGCAGTTATTCCGGGACAGGGAGCACAGATACGCAGTATTTT
- | TRBJ2-1 | TRBV10-3 | - | CAISEGPGDEQFF | TGTGCCATCAGTGAGGGGCCCGGGGATGAGCAGTTCTTC
- | TRBJ2-1 | TRBV6-5 | - | CASSFKFGTSNEQFF | TGTGCCAGCAGTTTTAAATTCGGTACCAGCAATGAGCAGTTCTTC
- | TRBJ2-1 | TRBV29-1 | TRBD2 | CSVGGTSADEQFF | TGCAGCGTTGGGGGGACTAGCGCTGATGAGCAGTTCTTC
- | TRBJ2-3 | TRBV20-1 | TRBD2 | CSARDPRTSGSGTDTQYF | TGCAGTGCTAGAGACCCCCGGACTAGCGGGAGCGGCACAGATACGCAGTATTTT
- | TRBJ1-2 | TRBV11-3 | - | CASSLVSSTRGYTF | TGTGCCAGCAGCTTAGTCAGTTCGACTCGCGGCTACACCTTC
- | TRBJ2-7 | TRBV3-1 | - | CASSQVLYEQYF | TGTGCCAGCAGCCAGGTCCTCTACGAGCAGTACTTC
- | TRBJ2-3 | TRBV7-7 | - | CASSPRPQWEDTQYF | TGTGCTAGCAGCCCCCGACCTCAATGGGAAGATACGCAGTATTTT
once | TRBJ2-3 | TRBV7-6 | TRBD1 | CASSYRTGGDTQYF | TGTGCCAGCAGCTACAGGACAGGTGGAGATACGCAGTATTTT
- | TRBJ2-1 | TRBV6-4 | - | CASKLTRTSYNEQFF | TGTGCCAGCAAATTGACAAGGACAAGCTACAATGAGCAGTTCTTC
- | TRBJ1-2 | TRBV5-1 | TRBD1 | CASREGQSNYGYTF | TGCGCCAGCAGAGAGGGACAGTCTAACTATGGCTACACCTTC
- | TRBJ1-1 | TRBV29-1 | - | CSADSGQNTEAFF | TGCAGCGCCGACTCCGGACAGAACACTGAAGCTTTCTTT
- | TRBJ2-7 | TRBV2 | - | CASSEALGFTYEQYF | TGTGCCAGCAGTGAAGCGCTCGGCTTCACCTACGAGCAGTACTTC